The rows below give T cell receptor beta chains drawn from one sample of a study of T cell changes during pregnancy in multiple sclerosis. The assay was immunoSEQ multiplex PCR, and TCRdb's table has in-frame clones only and misses some. Of over 45,000 clones listed, 85% to 95% are singletons. The material was CD4+ T cells from peripheral blood mononuclear cells, obtained in the second trimester of pregnancy. Receptor source: a female donor in good health, enrolled as a control in a pregnancy study. Each CDR3 is given with its conserved first and last residue. D genes are given only for firm matches.

len,v_gene,d_gene,CDR3aa
13,TRBV18,.,CASSPGGLTEAFF
14,TRBV7-2,TRBD2,CASSFSGAYNEQFF
15,TRBV28,TRBD1,CASSLTGFAGNTIYF
13,TRBV6-5,.,CASSRRVYTEAFF
14,TRBV30,.,CAWTIGGITDTQYF
14,TRBV7-2,.,CASSLVVSGVVQYF
14,TRBV10-3,.,CAITSVGGFNEQYF
14,TRBV4-3,TRBD1,CASSQDRRTGEAFF
17,TRBV13,TRBD2,CASRQKGSGTSTGELFF
14,TRBV7-6,.,CASSLGLKTDTQYF
13,TRBV7-2,.,CASSSLPRYEQFF
16,TRBV28,TRBD2,CASTPPGLASYNEQFF
14,TRBV5-1,.,CASSLALGSGELFF
16,TRBV9,.,CASKDGGKRGTDTQYF
15,TRBV28,TRBD1,CASNYNRGVNYGYTF
14,TRBV6-1,.,CASSPTGRGLTQHF
17,TRBV5-4,.,CASSPPGGRTNTGELFF
16,TRBV30,.,CAWSFPGSEEQETQYF
13,TRBV6-5,.,CASSYPGSHEQYF
13,TRBV4-1,.,CASSQSRKETQYF
16,TRBV15,TRBD2,CATSRELAGGYNEQFF
13,TRBV21-1,.,CASSKGQDNEQFF
16,TRBV7-9,TRBD2,CASSLVSGARSYEQYF
17,TRBV2,.,CASSESSGVSTNEKLFF
14,TRBV4-2,.,CASSQSTGNTEAFF
16,TRBV19,TRBD1,CASSIVEGAYNTEAFF
16,TRBV7-6,TRBD2,CASSPGLAGGPDTQYF
14,TRBV14,.,CASSYATRADTQYF
18,TRBV25-1,.,CASSGALHRELDNQPQHF
16,TRBV7-9,.,CASSLGDPGANYGYTF
13,TRBV2,TRBD1,CASTTGLNEKLFF
15,TRBV27,TRBD1,CASSQGGYSNQPQHF
11,TRBV20-1,.,CSAGEDYEQYF
15,TRBV4-3,TRBD1,CASSPNQRQGNEQFF
16,TRBV4-2,TRBD1,CASSQEQGARQETQYF
15,TRBV28,.,CASSVRDKTNYGYTF
14,TRBV7-2,.,CASSLAGSSYEQYF
13,TRBV18,.,CASSRQVEETQYF
14,TRBV18,.,CASSPRDTNTEAFF
14,TRBV7-9,.,CASSLTGDNSPLHF
15,TRBV5-1,TRBD2,CASSSTGGEAGELFF
12,TRBV6-1,TRBD1,CASRRTGWGDTF
15,TRBV6-6,TRBD1,CASQGQGANNQPQHF
16,TRBV5-6,TRBD2,CASSPENQRGSDTQYF
15,TRBV4-1,.,CASSQGPGLKYEQYF
14,TRBV5-1,.,CASSLGQNSKEQYF
14,TRBV5-1,.,CASIRGGDTGELFF
15,TRBV10-3,TRBD2,CAISAASGTYNEQFF
14,TRBV19,TRBD2,CASSKLARGNEQFF
16,TRBV18,.,CASSPPLSVSSYEQYF
15,TRBV6-6,.,CASRERLATSYEQYF
16,TRBV9,.,CASSPSLAPPYNEQFF
16,TRBV5-1,.,CASSLTSGNSGNTIYF
14,TRBV4-1,TRBD2,CASSQERGGGEQYF
13,TRBV28,.,CASSFARGETQYF
13,TRBV6-5,.,CASSPLAGAEAFF